This TCR beta chain was captured by sequencing in a study of blood T cells in healthy people across ages. Germline lookup yields CDR1 SEHNR and CDR2 FQNEAQ (reference sequence). The V and J ends lost 0 bases and 4 bases respectively, with 14 bases between them. This CDR3 is built from 16 residues. Alongside a J-beta primer mix, a sample-barcoded 5' primer served in a second PCR lasting roughly 6 to 11 cycles. MiXCR, applied by TCRdb to the 5' RACE reads, yields one record per CDR3 protein. The data hold fewer than 1 million distinct CDR3 sequences, with about 42% observed a single time. Input material: blood. The V and J genes are TRBV7-9 and TRBJ2-3; no firm D call. The source of this sequence is a man aged 60 to 75 in good health. CDR3 residues: CASSLAAMSVADTQYF. CDR3 bases: TGTGCCAGCAGCTTAGCCGCCATGTCGGTGGCAGATACGCAGTATTTT.